The next 30 T cell receptor beta chains were all read from a single sample in a study of cytomegalovirus exposure and HLA in healthy donors. The PCR had 60 Vbeta and 13 Jbeta primers. Using immunoSEQ multiplex PCR, the repertoire was profiled, and TCRdb retains in-frame clones only, with some absent. The sample has about 140,000 clones. The sequenced material came from PBMCs. These receptors all come from a middle-aged man in good health and CMV-seronegative.

The J gene is TRBJ1-6, the V gene TRBV19; tentatively, D is TRBD1 (5 bases). Trimming removed 5 bases from V and 10 bases from J, with 15 bases in between. CDR1 and CDR2 from the germline V gene are LNHDA and SQIVND (reference sequence). The CDR3 runs 14 residues. This CDR3 is CASSVQAKGSPLHF. The DNA for the CDR3 is TGTGCCAGTAGTGTGCAGGCCAAGGGGTCACCCCTCCACTTT.

V usage is TRBV19 and J usage is TRBJ1-2; TRBD1 aligns across 7 bases. Germline V gene data show CDR1 as LNHDA and CDR2 as SQIVND (reference sequence). After removal of 5 bases from V and 5 bases from J, the junction contained 8 bases not matched to a gene. This CDR3 region has 14 residues. The CDR3 DNA sequence: TGTGCCAGTAGTTTGACAGGGCTACCTTATGGCTACACCTTC. Translating gives CASSLTGLPYGYTF.

The chain joins TRBV12-5 to TRBJ1-3; possibly TRBD1 for D (5 bases). This CDR3 has 16 residues. Trimming took 3 bases from V and 8 from J, leaving 20 bases between them. Looked up from germline, CDR1 is LGHNT and CDR2 is FRNRAP. CDR3 DNA sequence: TGTGCTAGTGGTTTCGCTATGATGACAGTTTTGGACACCATATATTTT. It codes for CASGFAMMTVLDTIYF.

This sequence joins TRBV15 and TRBJ2-1, with 10 bases fitting TRBD2. The V and J ends lost 0 bases and 5 bases, in that order; junction bases with no gene match: 1. Germline values: CDR1 LNHNV, CDR2 YYDKDF (reference sequence). The CDR3 is made up of 15 amino acids. CDR3 sequence reads: CATSRDSGGNNEQFF. DNA of the CDR3: TGTGCCACCAGCAGAGATAGCGGGGGGAACAATGAGCAGTTCTTC.

V is TRBV10-2 and J is TRBJ2-2; no firm D call. The germline V gene has CDR1 WSHSY and CDR2 SAAADI. The CDR3 sequence is 12 residues long. The V end lost 6 bases, the J end lost 1 base, and 3 bases lay between the germline ends. CDR3 sequence: CASSRNTGELFF. The CDR3 coding sequence is TGCGCCAGCAGCCGGAACACCGGGGAGCTGTTTTTT.

The genes are TRBV10-3 and TRBJ1-5, with D tentatively TRBD1 (5 bases). Germline lookup yields CDR1 ENHRY and CDR2 SYGVKD. Trimming removed 3 bases from V and 9 bases from J, with 12 bases in between. CDR3 length: 13 amino acids. The CDR3 DNA reads TGTGCCATCAGTGAAACAGGTTCTGGGCCCCAGCATTTT. Its translation is CAISETGSGPQHF.

This chain uses TRBV7-2 with TRBJ1-5, with D perhaps matching TRBD1 (5 bases). The CDR3 is made up of 17 amino acids. V lost 1 base and J 0 bases, leaving 13 bases between the germline ends. Germline V gene data show CDR1 as SGHTA and CDR2 as FQGNSA. The CDR3 DNA reads as TGTGCCAGCAGCTTAGGCTCGGGGGGTTATAGCAATCAGCCCCAGCATTTT. This sequence encodes CASSLGSGGYSNQPQHF.

CDR3 nucleotides: TGTGCCAGCAAACGTTTGGGACAGGGTGACGGCTACACCTTC. It encodes CASKRLGQGDGYTF. The J gene is TRBJ1-2, the V gene TRBV19; TRBD1 matches 9 bases. The germline CDR1 and CDR2 sequences are LNHDA and SQIVND (reference sequence). This CDR3 comprises 14 residues. Trimming took 9 bases from V and 8 from J; bases not matched to a gene: 13.

The CDR3 sequence is CASSIMSGGAKDTQYF. The CDR3, as DNA: TGTGCCAGTAGTATTATGAGCGGGGGGGCTAAAGATACGCAGTATTTT. The chain combines TRBV19 with TRBJ2-3; TRBD2 matches at 10 bases. CDR1 and CDR2 from the germline V gene are LNHDA and SQIVND (reference sequence). V lost 3 bases, J lost 5 bases, and 8 bases stayed unmatched. This CDR3 has 16 amino acids.

The chain couples TRBV4-1 to TRBJ1-4; no clear D gene. The CDR3 is 13 residues long. V lost 4 bases, J lost 5 bases, and 8 bases lay in between. Looked up from germline, CDR1 is MGHRA and CDR2 is YSYEKL. This chain's CDR3 is CASSLGVNEKLFF. In DNA, the CDR3 is TGCGCCAGCAGCCTCGGGGTGAATGAAAAACTGTTTTTT.

The chain joins TRBV5-4 to TRBJ1-2; D may be TRBD1 (5 bases). Germline CDR1 and CDR2: SGHNT and YYREEE (reference sequence). The CDR3 length is 14 residues. The V and J ends lost 0 bases and 3 bases respectively, with 9 bases between them. This chain's CDR3 is CASSLEAGYYGYTF. The CDR3 nucleotides read TGTGCCAGCAGCTTGGAGGCAGGGTACTATGGCTACACCTTC. Full variable domain (rest looked up from reference TRBV5-4 and TRBJ1-2): ETGVTQSPTHLIKTRGQQVTLRCSSQSGHNTVSWYQQALGQGPQFIFQYYREEENGRGNFPPRFSGLQFPNYSSELNVNALELDDSALYLCASSLEAGYYGYTFGSGTRLTVV.

This chain joins TRBV6-1 and TRBJ1-1; D call uncertain. CDR3 length: 15 amino acids. From germline, CDR1 is MNHNS and CDR2 SASEGT. The V gene lost 2 bases and the J gene lost 8 bases, with 18 bases spanning the gap. CDR3 sequence: CASSERSLLGLEAFF. As DNA, the CDR3 is TGTGCCAGCAGTGAACGGAGTTTGCTTGGATTAGAAGCTTTCTTT.

The V gene is TRBV4-3, the J gene TRBJ2-2; 9 bases match TRBD2. The CDR3 loop spans 17 amino acids. Germline V gene lookup returns CDR1 LGHNA and CDR2 YSLEER. The V and J ends lost 2 bases and 2 bases, in that order; junction bases with no gene match: 6. DNA for the CDR3: TGCGCCAGCAGCCAAACCCCCGGGACTAGCAACACCGGGGAGCTGTTTTTT. It encodes CASSQTPGTSNTGELFF.

V gene TRBV19 combines with J gene TRBJ1-3, with D unclear. In germline, CDR1 is LNHDA, CDR2 SQIVND (reference sequence). V was shortened by 3 bases and J by 8 bases, with 8 bases between the two germline ends. The CDR3 is made up of 12 amino acids. As DNA, the CDR3 is TGTGCCAGTAGTATGGTCGGAGACACCATATATTTT. Its protein is CASSMVGDTIYF.

The V gene is TRBV11-2, the J gene TRBJ1-1, with D possibly TRBD1 on 5 matching bases. CDR3 length: 13 residues. CDR1 is SGHAT, CDR2 FQNNGV, per germline. The V end was cut by 2 bases, the J end by 1 base, with 5 bases between. CDR3 residues: CASSLRGNTEAFF. The CDR3 DNA follows: TGTGCCAGCAGCTTAAGGGGGAACACTGAAGCTTTCTTT.

The chain combines TRBV21-1 with TRBJ1-4; the listed D gene, TRBD1, was not tested against the DNA. TRBV21-1 is classified as a pseudogene. This CDR3 has 13 residues. CDR3: CAHRQGAREKLFF. The DNA for the CDR3 is TGTGCCCACAGACAGGGGGCGAGGGAAAAACTGTTTTTT.

The chain uses TRBV9 and TRBJ2-2, with 10 bases identical to TRBD1. J lost 4 bases, V lost 4 bases, and 4 bases had no gene match. Germline values: CDR1 SGDLS, CDR2 YYNGEE. The CDR3 is made up of 15 amino acids. CDR3 DNA sequence: TGTGCCAGCAGCACCCGGGACAGGGGCACCGGGGAGCTGTTTTTT. Translating it yields CASSTRDRGTGELFF.

J is TRBJ2-7 and V is TRBV19; weak D call: TRBD1 (5 bases). Germline CDR1 LNHDA, CDR2 SQIVND (reference sequence). The V end lost 7 bases, the J end lost 5 bases, and 15 bases lay between the germline ends. This CDR3 has 13 amino acids. Here the CDR3 reads CASKGRAVDEQYF. CDR3 DNA sequence: TGTGCCAGTAAGGGCAGGGCGGTCGACGAGCAGTACTTC.

The chain joins TRBV18 to TRBJ1-1; D is perhaps TRBD1 (5 bases). Germline loops: CDR1 KGHSH, CDR2 LQKENI. V lost 4 bases to trimming and J lost 1 base, with 10 bases between them. The CDR3 spans 14 residues. CDR3 DNA: TGTGCCAGCTCACGGGGGGATTCGAACACTGAAGCTTTCTTT. This encodes CASSRGDSNTEAFF.

V and J are TRBV6-1 and TRBJ1-4; 7 bases line up with TRBD1. CDR1 is MNHNS, CDR2 SASEGT, per germline. This CDR3 contains 13 residues. The V gene end was trimmed by 6 bases and the J gene end by 7 bases; junction bases not matched to a gene: 5. The CDR3 protein is CASRRDSIEKLFF. The CDR3 region has the DNA TGTGCCAGCAGACGGGACAGTATTGAAAAACTGTTTTTT.

V gene TRBV5-1 combines with J gene TRBJ1-4, with 9 bases that match TRBD1. The germline V gene has CDR1 SGHRS and CDR2 YFSETQ. V shed 0 bases, J shed 5 bases, and the junction held 8 bases outside the gene matches. This CDR3 is built from 17 residues. CDR3 sequence: CASSLAGQGRANEKLFF. CDR3 sequence (DNA): TGCGCCAGCAGCTTGGCCGGACAGGGGAGAGCCAATGAAAAACTGTTTTTT.

V and J are TRBV19 and TRBJ1-2, with TRBD1 matching 9 bases. Looked up from germline, CDR1 is LNHDA and CDR2 is SQIVND (reference sequence). The CDR3 is 15 residues long. Losses at the gene ends were 5 bases for V and 3 bases for J; bases not matched to a gene: 7. The CDR3 spells CASSVAGTGYYGYTF. The CDR3 DNA reads TGTGCCAGTAGTGTCGCCGGGACAGGGTACTATGGCTACACCTTC.

The chain has TRBV10-2 and TRBJ2-3, with 11 bases identical to TRBD2. Germline-derived CDR1 and CDR2 are WSHSY and SAAADI. The CDR3 is made up of 15 amino acids. The junction had 2 bases not matched to a gene; V was cut back by 5 bases and J by 1 base. The CDR3 region is CASSPLAGGTDTQYF. CDR3 DNA: TGCGCCAGCAGTCCACTAGCGGGGGGCACAGATACGCAGTATTTT.

The chain recombines TRBV19 with TRBJ2-7, with TRBD1 as a possible D gene (5 bases). Trimming shortened V by 1 base and J by 2 bases, and 15 bases separated the two germline ends. Germline assignment: CDR1 LNHDA and CDR2 SQIVND (reference sequence). CDR3 length equals 16 residues. This CDR3 reads CASSIVAAGNPYEQYF. The CDR3 DNA reads TGTGCCAGTAGTATAGTGGCGGCAGGGAACCCCTACGAGCAGTACTTC. Variable domain in full (rest from reference TRBV19 and TRBJ2-7): DGGITQSPKYLFRKEGQNVTLSCEQNLNHDAMYWYRQDPGQGLRLIYYSQIVNDFQKGDIAEGYSVSREKKESFPLTVTSAQKNPTAFYLCASSIVAAGNPYEQYFGPGTRLTVT.

The chain uses TRBV5-5 and TRBJ2-4; the match to TRBD2 covers 16 bases. CDR1 is SGHKS, CDR2 YYEKEE, per germline (reference sequence). The CDR3 is made up of 17 amino acids. J was trimmed by 5 bases and V by 4 bases; bases with no gene match: 6. The DNA for the CDR3 is TGTGCCAGCAGCAAGGGACTAGCGGGGGGGCCAGAAAACATTCAGTACTTC. It specifies CASSKGLAGGPENIQYF.

The V call is TRBV5-1, the J call TRBJ1-2, with 11 bases identical to TRBD1. Trimming removed 1 base from V and 6 bases from J; junction bases left unmatched: 2. CDR1 is SGHRS and CDR2 is YFSETQ in the germline V gene. This CDR3 has 14 amino acids. The CDR3 loop reads CASSLRTGGNGYTF. DNA of the CDR3: TGCGCCAGCAGCTTGCGGACAGGGGGCAATGGCTACACCTTC.

The rearrangement joins TRBV10-3 to TRBJ1-2; a weak D match, TRBD1 (6 bases). The germline CDR1 and CDR2 sequences are ENHRY and SYGVKD. V lost 8 bases and J lost 1, with 11 bases in between. The CDR3 spans 13 residues. The CDR3 bases are TGTGCCATCGGAAGGGACAATAACTATGGCTACACCTTC. Its translation is CAIGRDNNYGYTF.

The V call is TRBV4-2, the J call TRBJ2-2; 10 bases fit TRBD1. Germline V gene sequence: CDR1 LGHNA, CDR2 YNFKEQ. V was pared by 4 bases and J by 4 bases, with 3 bases of the junction left unmatched. CDR3 length equals 15 residues. The CDR3 sequence is CASSRDRGGTGELFF. The CDR3, as DNA: TGTGCCAGCAGCCGGGACAGGGGCGGCACCGGGGAGCTGTTTTTT.

The chain joins TRBV4-1 to TRBJ2-7; the match to TRBD1 covers 7 bases. This CDR3 comprises 15 residues. Germline CDR1 is MGHRA and CDR2 is YSYEKL. J gave up 7 bases and V 4 bases, and 13 bases lay outside the gene matches. CDR3 nucleotides: TGCGCCAGCAGCCGTCTGACAGGGAGTCTGCGGGAGCAGTACTTC. Protein: CASSRLTGSLREQYF.

This chain uses TRBV29-1 with TRBJ2-3; 14 bases agree with TRBD2. The CDR3 is 15 amino acids. Germline assignment: CDR1 SQVTM and CDR2 ANQGSEA. V was clipped by 6 bases and J by 3 bases; unmatched bases: 5. The CDR3 bases are TGCAGCGTGGGGGGACTAGCGGGGGAGACAGATACGCAGTATTTT. Translated: CSVGGLAGETDTQYF.